A selection of T cell receptor beta chains follows, all from one sample in a study of response to subunit inactivated influenza vaccine. TCRdb reprocessed the RT-PCR reads with MiXCR, giving one entry per CDR3 protein. The table shows about 540,000 distinct CDR3 sequences, with roughly 23% occurring only once. Another study also made use of these data, one on T cells expressing NK-cell markers.

Sequencing used CD4+ T cells sorted from PBMCs, obtained approximately 12 days after vaccination. All receptors derive from a man aged 45-65 years who received an inactivated influenza vaccine. The CDR3 runs from the conserved cysteine through the conserved F or W. The D gene is left open where the match is weak. Expanded clones are given a class, and other clones once, few, many or no size at all.

v_gene: TRBV6-1
d_gene: NA
abundance: NA
j_gene: TRBJ1-2
CDR3nt: TGTGCCAGCCGGGAGCGAAGGGGCGCGTACTATGGCTACACCTTC
CDR3aa: CASRERRGAYYGYTF

v_gene: TRBV6-2/TRBV6-3
d_gene: TRBD2
abundance: NA
j_gene: TRBJ2-1
CDR3nt: TGTGCCAGCAGCCCACAGCGGGGCCGGGACAATGAGCAGTTCTTC
CDR3aa: CASSPQRGRDNEQFF

v_gene: TRBV7-6
d_gene: TRBD1
abundance: NA
j_gene: TRBJ2-7
CDR3nt: TGTGCCAGCAGCCAAGACAGGGAGTCCCACGAGCAGTACTTC
CDR3aa: CASSQDRESHEQYF

v_gene: TRBV12-3/TRBV12-4
d_gene: NA
abundance: NA
j_gene: TRBJ2-2
CDR3nt: TGTGCCAGCAGTTTAACGGAGGCCGGGGAGCTGTTTTTT
CDR3aa: CASSLTEAGELFF

v_gene: TRBV6-1
d_gene: NA
abundance: NA
j_gene: TRBJ1-1
CDR3nt: TGTGCCACCTACTCGGGGGGCTGGACTGAAGCTTTCTTT
CDR3aa: CATYSGGWTEAFF

v_gene: TRBV7-7
d_gene: TRBD1
abundance: NA
j_gene: TRBJ2-2
CDR3nt: TGTGCTAGCAGCCCGGGACAGGCCTACACCGGGGAGCTGTTTTTT
CDR3aa: CASSPGQAYTGELFF

v_gene: TRBV7-8
d_gene: NA
abundance: NA
j_gene: TRBJ2-1
CDR3nt: TGTGCCAGCAGCTTGACAAGCAGCGGGAATGAGCAGTTCTTC
CDR3aa: CASSLTSSGNEQFF

v_gene: TRBV18
d_gene: TRBD2
abundance: NA
j_gene: TRBJ2-2
CDR3nt: TGTGCCAGCTCACCAATGATAGCGGGGAGTCGGTCCGGGGAGCTGTTTTTT
CDR3aa: CASSPMIAGSRSGELFF

v_gene: TRBV30
d_gene: TRBD2
abundance: few
j_gene: TRBJ2-3
CDR3nt: TGTGCCTGGAGTGTACGACCAGCGGGGATAGATACGCAGTATTTT
CDR3aa: CAWSVRPAGIDTQYF

v_gene: TRBV20-1
d_gene: TRBD1
abundance: once
j_gene: TRBJ2-1
CDR3nt: TGCAGTGCTAGCCGACAGGGGGCGTTAGGTGAGCAGTTCTTC
CDR3aa: CSASRQGALGEQFF

v_gene: TRBV27
d_gene: NA
abundance: NA
j_gene: TRBJ2-7
CDR3nt: TGTGCCAGCAGTTTTTCCCGAATAGCCTACGAGCAGTACTTC
CDR3aa: CASSFSRIAYEQYF

v_gene: TRBV28
d_gene: TRBD1
abundance: few
j_gene: TRBJ1-1
CDR3nt: TGTGCCAGTCCAACAGGACAGGGGCCTAATGAAGCTTTCTTT
CDR3aa: CASPTGQGPNEAFF

v_gene: TRBV2
d_gene: TRBD1
abundance: NA
j_gene: TRBJ2-7
CDR3nt: TGTGCCAGCAGTCGACAGGGGGGACCCTACGAGCAGTACTTC
CDR3aa: CASSRQGGPYEQYF

v_gene: TRBV4-3
d_gene: NA
abundance: NA
j_gene: TRBJ1-3
CDR3nt: TGCGCCAGCAGCCAAGAACCCGGGACTGGAAACACCATATATTTT
CDR3aa: CASSQEPGTGNTIYF

v_gene: TRBV29-1
d_gene: NA
abundance: few
j_gene: TRBJ1-1
CDR3nt: TGCAGCGTGGAAGGAGATATGAACACTGAAGCTTTCTTT
CDR3aa: CSVEGDMNTEAFF

v_gene: TRBV7-2
d_gene: NA
abundance: few
j_gene: TRBJ2-7
CDR3nt: TGTGCCAGCAGCCGGACCCAAGGACGCTACGAGCAGTACTTC
CDR3aa: CASSRTQGRYEQYF

v_gene: TRBV29-1
d_gene: NA
abundance: NA
j_gene: TRBJ2-7
CDR3nt: TGCAGCGTTGGGGTGGGGCAGCAGTACTTC
CDR3aa: CSVGVGQQYF

v_gene: TRBV29-1
d_gene: NA
abundance: NA
j_gene: TRBJ2-1
CDR3nt: TGCAGCGTGGGTTTGGGAGTCTTAGCGGATGAGCAGTTCTTC
CDR3aa: CSVGLGVLADEQFF

v_gene: TRBV7-2
d_gene: NA
abundance: NA
j_gene: TRBJ2-5
CDR3nt: TGTGCCAGCAGCTTTATACCCCCTGCGTGTTACTTC
CDR3aa: CASSFIPPACYF

v_gene: TRBV12-3/TRBV12-4
d_gene: NA
abundance: NA
j_gene: TRBJ2-7
CDR3nt: TGTGCTACCGGGCGAACCCCCTACGAGCAGTACTTC
CDR3aa: CATGRTPYEQYF

v_gene: TRBV5-6
d_gene: TRBD2
abundance: NA
j_gene: TRBJ2-7
CDR3nt: TGTGCCAGCAGATGGACTAGCGGATCTCGCTACGAGCAGTACTTC
CDR3aa: CASRWTSGSRYEQYF

v_gene: TRBV6-2/TRBV6-3
d_gene: NA
abundance: NA
j_gene: TRBJ2-1
CDR3nt: TGTGCCAGCAGTCACGAACAGATTCAGTTCTTC
CDR3aa: CASSHEQIQFF

v_gene: TRBV5-1
d_gene: TRBD1
abundance: few
j_gene: TRBJ2-5
CDR3nt: TGCGCCAGCAGCCCCCGGACAGGAGTGGGGGAGACCCAGTACTTC
CDR3aa: CASSPRTGVGETQYF

v_gene: TRBV11-2
d_gene: NA
abundance: NA
j_gene: TRBJ2-1
CDR3nt: TGTGCCAGCATGCGAAACAGAGATTACAATGAGCAGTTCTTC
CDR3aa: CASMRNRDYNEQFF

v_gene: TRBV24-1
d_gene: TRBD1
abundance: few
j_gene: TRBJ2-3
CDR3nt: TGTGCCACCAGTGACCCCCGGACAGGGACCACAGATACGCAGTATTTT
CDR3aa: CATSDPRTGTTDTQYF

v_gene: TRBV6-5
d_gene: TRBD1
abundance: NA
j_gene: TRBJ1-1
CDR3nt: TGTGCCAGCAGTTACAAACAGGGGGCCGGCTGGAACACTGAAGCTTTCTTT
CDR3aa: CASSYKQGAGWNTEAFF

v_gene: TRBV20-1
d_gene: TRBD2
abundance: NA
j_gene: TRBJ2-7
CDR3nt: TGCAGTGCTGCCGGGACTAGGTCCGAGCAGTACTTC
CDR3aa: CSAAGTRSEQYF

v_gene: TRBV7-2
d_gene: NA
abundance: NA
j_gene: TRBJ2-3
CDR3nt: TGTGCCAGCAGCTTAACCTACACAGATACGCAGTATTTT
CDR3aa: CASSLTYTDTQYF

v_gene: TRBV9
d_gene: NA
abundance: NA
j_gene: TRBJ2-1
CDR3nt: TGTGCCAGCAGCGTAGGGGACAATGAGCAGTTCTTC
CDR3aa: CASSVGDNEQFF

v_gene: TRBV6-5
d_gene: TRBD1
abundance: NA
j_gene: TRBJ2-6
CDR3nt: TGTGCCAGCAGTTTCTTCGGGACAGGGGGTGCCGGGGCCAACGTCCTGACTTTC
CDR3aa: CASSFFGTGGAGANVLTF

v_gene: TRBV25-1
d_gene: TRBD1
abundance: NA
j_gene: TRBJ1-1
CDR3nt: TGTGCCAGCAGTGAGGACCCCAGACAGGGGCGGGCTTTCTTT
CDR3aa: CASSEDPRQGRAFF

v_gene: TRBV18
d_gene: NA
abundance: many
j_gene: TRBJ2-3
CDR3nt: TGTGCCAGCTCACCACCGGGACGCACAGATACGCAGTATTTT
CDR3aa: CASSPPGRTDTQYF

v_gene: TRBV29-1
d_gene: TRBD2
abundance: NA
j_gene: TRBJ2-1
CDR3nt: TGCAGCGTCAGGACTAGCGGGTATTCCTACAATGAGCAGTTCTTC
CDR3aa: CSVRTSGYSYNEQFF

v_gene: TRBV7-9
d_gene: NA
abundance: few
j_gene: TRBJ2-1
CDR3nt: TGTGCCAGCAGCTTGGTTGACTTCTCCTACAATGAGCAGTTCTTC
CDR3aa: CASSLVDFSYNEQFF

v_gene: TRBV3-1
d_gene: NA
abundance: NA
j_gene: TRBJ1-5
CDR3nt: TGTGCCAGCAGCCAAGATCGGCAGCAGCCCCAGCATTTT
CDR3aa: CASSQDRQQPQHF

v_gene: TRBV5-6
d_gene: NA
abundance: few
j_gene: TRBJ1-2
CDR3nt: TGTGCCAGCAGCTCCACCCGGCTGGGTGGCTACACCTTC
CDR3aa: CASSSTRLGGYTF

v_gene: TRBV5-1
d_gene: NA
abundance: NA
j_gene: TRBJ2-3
CDR3nt: TGCGCCAGCAGCCCTGGGTCTAAGGTTGCTACGCAGTATTTT
CDR3aa: CASSPGSKVATQYF

v_gene: TRBV24-1
d_gene: NA
abundance: many
j_gene: TRBJ2-1
CDR3nt: TGTGCCACCAGGGACACCCTCGGTGAGCAGTTCTTC
CDR3aa: CATRDTLGEQFF

v_gene: TRBV20-1
d_gene: NA
abundance: NA
j_gene: TRBJ2-1
CDR3nt: TGCAGTGCTCCGGCACATGAGCAGTTCTTC
CDR3aa: CSAPAHEQFF

v_gene: TRBV12-3/TRBV12-4
d_gene: NA
abundance: NA
j_gene: TRBJ1-6
CDR3nt: TGTGCCAGCAGTTTAGGAGATGCGGTTTTTTCACCCCTCCACTTT
CDR3aa: CASSLGDAVFSPLHF

v_gene: TRBV20-1
d_gene: NA
abundance: NA
j_gene: TRBJ2-7
CDR3nt: TGCAGTGCTAGCGGCCTAGCCTACGAGCAGTACTTC
CDR3aa: CSASGLAYEQYF